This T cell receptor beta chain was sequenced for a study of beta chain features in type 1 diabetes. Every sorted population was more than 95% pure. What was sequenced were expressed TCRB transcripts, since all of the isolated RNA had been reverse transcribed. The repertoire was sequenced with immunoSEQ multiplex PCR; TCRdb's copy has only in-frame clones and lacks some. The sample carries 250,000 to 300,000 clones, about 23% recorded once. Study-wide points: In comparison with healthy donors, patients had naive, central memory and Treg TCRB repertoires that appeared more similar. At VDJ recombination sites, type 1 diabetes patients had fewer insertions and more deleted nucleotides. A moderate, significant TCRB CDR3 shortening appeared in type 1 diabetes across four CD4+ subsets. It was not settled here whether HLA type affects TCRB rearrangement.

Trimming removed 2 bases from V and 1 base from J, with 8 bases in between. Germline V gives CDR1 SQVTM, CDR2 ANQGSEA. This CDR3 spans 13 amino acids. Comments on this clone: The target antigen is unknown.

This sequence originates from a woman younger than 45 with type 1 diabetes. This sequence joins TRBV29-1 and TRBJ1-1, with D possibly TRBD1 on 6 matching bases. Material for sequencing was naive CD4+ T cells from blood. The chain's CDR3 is CSVEWTENTEAFF. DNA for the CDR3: TGCAGCGTTGAATGGACAGAGAACACTGAAGCTTTCTTT.